This T cell receptor beta chain was captured by sequencing in a study of beta chain features in type 1 diabetes. Study-level results: Naive, central memory and regulatory TCRB repertoires appeared more similar among patients than healthy donors.

Regarding this clone: What it binds is not known.

Via the markers CD45RO/CCR7/CD25/CD127/CD95/CD27, stem cell-like memory, regulatory, central memory and naive CD4+ cells were sorted. Germline-derived CDR1 and CDR2 are LGHNA and YSLEER. This CDR3 contains 20 residues. Trimming cost V 1 base and J 4 bases; bases outside gene matches: 19. The sequenced template was cDNA made from the entire isolated RNA. Average reads for naive, central memory and regulatory T cell samples were about 3.7 million. Profiling relied on immunoSEQ multiplex PCR, and the TCRdb table lists in-frame clones only, not all of them. The sample yields around 300,000 clones, 7% to 9% seen once.

V is TRBV4-3 and J is TRBJ2-3; 8 bases line up with TRBD1. Sequenced material: central memory CD4+ T cells from blood. This clonotype was sampled from a young woman in good health. CDR3 DNA: TGCGCCAGCAGCCAAGGGGGACAGGCCCTCAAATTGTCGGCATCAGATACGCAGTATTTT. Amino acids: CASSQGGQALKLSASDTQYF.